The sequence of this T cell receptor beta chain was determined in a study of blood T cells in healthy people across ages. Sample-barcoded 5' priming and a J-beta primer mix drove a second PCR of roughly 6 to 12 cycles. TCRdb processed the 5' RACE reads anew with MiXCR; each CDR3 protein has one entry. The sample yields about 700,000 distinct CDR3 sequences, roughly 30% seen once. V gave up 6 bases and J gave up 6 bases; unmatched junction bases: 3. Germline values: CDR1 WSHSY, CDR2 SAAADI. The CDR3 runs to 12 residues. The study's findings and limits: A conclusive naive versus antigen-experienced comparison was prevented by the unsorted PBMCs.

This clonotype has at least ten counts. The antigen remains undetermined. The genes are TRBV10-2 and TRBJ2-3, with 7 bases that match TRBD2. The receptor was derived from a woman aged 80 or over in good health. Sample: blood. CDR3 DNA sequence: TGCGCCAGCAGCTCACTAGCGGATACGCAGTATTTT. Encoded protein: CASSSLADTQYF.